The present TCR beta chain was sequenced within a study of blood T cell repertoires in COVID-19 (dated by TCRdb to 2020 to 2021). As for the study more broadly: Samples from collaborators originated in the United States, Italy and Spain and spanned both the acute and convalescent phases of COVID-19. The material from the prospective study consisted of cDNA or gDNA derived from T cells, B-cell-depleted T cells, or PBMCs. The dataset comprised deeply sampled blood TCRbeta repertoires from subjects exposed to, actively infected with, or recovered from COVID-19. The repertoires were released in a freely available public database intended as a resource for research on the immune response to SARS-CoV-2. Samples were obtained from the ongoing ImmuneRACE study (first 160 participants) and from approximately 1,200 subjects provided by 6 global collaborators. A de-identified subject ID, COVID-19 status, age in years and sex were almost always included in the sample metadata. Where HLA class I and class II types were available, the types were taken from metadata supplied by the sample provider, not from assay-based typing. What the study reported, not specific to this receptor: The quantity of clinical and demographic metadata differed by source and by participant and was supplied without curation.

TCRbeta CDR3 regions were amplified from genomic DNA using the immunoSEQ Assay, a bias-controlled multiplex PCR. The authors processed their data as follows. The number of nucleated cells in each sample was estimated by amplification of reference gene primers within the assay. To quantify the absolute abundance of each unique TCRbeta CDR3 rearrangement, sequence reads were collapsed and filtered. For each sample, productive Simpson clonality was calculated by taking the square root of Simpson's diversity index across productive rearrangements. TCRdb's version of the immuneACCESS table is confined to in-frame rearrangements and falls short of the full clone set. An unresolved V gene accounts for under half of the shortfall where checked; the remainder is of unknown origin. That table furnishes V, J and clone size, whereas the DNA furnished D and trimming. This sample lists 290,000 or so clones; approximately 93% were detected once. Around 2.2% of the sample belongs to the ten largest clones.

CDR1 and CDR2 were assigned from the germline V gene as KGHDR and SFDVKD. V is clipped by 3 bases and J by 7 bases, and the sequence between their germline boundaries is 8 bases long. The CDR3 has 13 amino acids, counting the end cysteine and phenylalanine. The sequence is cut down to CDR3 DNA, 39 bases in frame from base 1. For this clone: The clone's antigen remains unknown. No clone much larger than this one lies a single base away; base qualities are absent.

One collaborating source in Seattle enrolled patients while the patients were actively infected and followed the patients over time throughout the course of disease. Each collaborating institution followed its own protocols to collect whole blood in K2EDTA tubes. For TCRbeta analysis, collaborators shipped samples as frozen whole blood, isolated PBMCs, or DNA extracted from either of those sample types. The sequenced material came from peripheral blood. The clonotype comes from a woman in her 30s with COVID-19, enrolled during active disease. The rearrangement combines TRBV24-1 with TRBJ1-4; no confident D gene assignment can be made. In nucleotides, the sequence is TGTGCCACCAGTGATGGATACAGTGAAAAACTGTTTTTT. It is translated as CATSDGYSEKLFF.